This T cell receptor (beta chain) appears in the sequencing data of a study of regulatory T cells in long-lasting Graves disease. Time point indicated: newly diagnosed GD, antithyroid drugs for less than 3 months. TCR sequences were obtained from RNA taken from PBMCs. Library construction for TCR beta used iRepertoire HTBI primers and Arm-PCR of CDR3 regions. MiXCR, run by TCRdb on the multiplex PCR reads, gives a single entry per CDR3 protein. This table has more than 450,000 distinct CDR3 sequences, 16% appearing once. The study, taken as a whole, reports: Persistent disease samples used TRBV28, TRBJ1-2 and TRBJ2-5 preferentially.

V lost 3 bases and J lost 6; bases outside the gene matches: 13. CDR1 is SGHDT, CDR2 YYEEEE, per germline. This CDR3 comprises 16 residues. This clonotype was observed a few times. The antigen remains undetermined. This sample was shared with a second study, whose subject was T cells in Graves' hyperthyroidism and ophthalmopathy.

Sequences were derived from peripheral blood mononuclear cells (PBMCs), sampled at new diagnosis, from a patient treated with antithyroid drugs. This chain links TRBV5-6 with TRBJ1-1; TRBD1 aligns across 8 bases. This TCR came from a man aged 40-50 years with Graves disease. The CDR3 here is CASSSLGQGVIPEAFF. Written as DNA, the CDR3 is TGTGCCAGCAGCTCACTCGGACAGGGTGTGATCCCTGAAGCTTTCTTT. Full variable domain (remainder filled in from reference TRBV5-6 and TRBJ1-1): DAGVTQSPTHLIKTRGQQVTLRCSPKSGHDTVSWYQQALGQGPQFIFQYYEEEERQRGNFPDRFSGHQFPNYSSELNVNALLLGDSALYLCASSSLGQGVIPEAFFGQGTRLTVV.